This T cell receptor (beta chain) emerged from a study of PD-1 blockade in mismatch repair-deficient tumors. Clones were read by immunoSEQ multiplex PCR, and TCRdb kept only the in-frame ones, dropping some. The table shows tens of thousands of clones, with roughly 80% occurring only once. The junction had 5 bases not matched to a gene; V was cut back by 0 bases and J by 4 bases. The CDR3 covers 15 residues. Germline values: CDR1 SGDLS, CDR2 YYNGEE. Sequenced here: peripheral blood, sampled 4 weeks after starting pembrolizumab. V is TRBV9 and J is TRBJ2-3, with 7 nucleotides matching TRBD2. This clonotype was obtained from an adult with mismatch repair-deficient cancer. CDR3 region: CASSVAAGVADTQYF. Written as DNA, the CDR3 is TGTGCCAGCAGCGTAGCGGCGGGGGTCGCAGATACGCAGTATTTT.